One sample yielded the 23 T cell receptor beta chains listed below, sequenced in a study of CD8 T cells in Susac syndrome. After extraction with the RNeasy kit, about 0.45 to 1 ug of the RNA was reverse transcribed using random hexamers. TCRdb reprocessed the immunoSEQ multiplex PCR reads with MiXCR, giving one entry per CDR3 protein. Among around 69,000 distinct CDR3 sequences, roughly 95% were seen once, and the ten largest hold around 0.11%. Sequenced input: CD4+ T cells from PBMCs. All receptors derive from a human donor with multiple sclerosis.

The chain has TRBV27 and TRBJ1-1; 10 nucleotides line up with TRBD1. Germline values: CDR1 MNHEY, CDR2 SMNVEV (reference sequence). V lost 10 bases to trimming and J lost 5 bases; unmatched junction nucleotides: 7. The CDR3 totals 13 residues. CDR3 residues: CATWDRGLTEAFF. As DNA, the CDR3 is TGTGCCACCTGGGACAGGGGTTTGACTGAAGCTTTCTTT.

The chain joins TRBV7-9 to TRBJ2-1; 9 nucleotides match TRBD1. The CDR3 has 15 residues. J gave up 9 bases and V 5 bases, and 11 bases lay outside the gene matches. The germline V gene has CDR1 SEHNR and CDR2 FQNEAQ (reference sequence). CDR3 coding DNA: TGTGCCAGCAGCACTGGGACAGGGAGAGGAGGTGAGCAGTTCTTC. Protein sequence: CASSTGTGRGGEQFF.

V usage is TRBV24-1 and J usage is TRBJ1-5, with 9 bases identical to TRBD1. The V gene's germline CDR1 is KGHDR and CDR2 SFDVKD. The CDR3 is 15 residues long. V lost 7 bases and J lost 4; bases outside the gene matches: 7. For the CDR3, the DNA is TGTGCCACCAGCGCCGGGACAGGGTTAAATCAGCCCCAGCATTTT. Residues: CATSAGTGLNQPQHF.

V gene TRBV5-1 combines with J gene TRBJ2-7; 10 nucleotides agree with TRBD1. The V and J ends lost 4 bases and 3 bases, in that order; junction bases with no gene match: 4. The CDR3 loop spans 14 amino acids. The germline CDR1 and CDR2 sequences are SGHRS and YFSETQ. CDR3 nucleotide sequence: TGCGCCAGCAGCCTGACAGGGGGCAACTACGAGCAGTACTTC. It translates to CASSLTGGNYEQYF. The variable domain in full, with the rest retrieved from reference TRBV5-1 and TRBJ2-7, is KAGVTQTPRYLIKTRGQQVTLSCSPISGHRSVSWYQQTPGQGLQFLFEYFSETQRNKGNFPGRFSGRQFSNSRSEMNVSTLELGDSALYLCASSLTGGNYEQYFGPGTRLTVT.

The chain has TRBV19 and TRBJ1-1; D is ambiguous. V gave up 1 base and J gave up 0 bases, with 9 bases separating them. The V gene's germline CDR1 is LNHDA and CDR2 SQIVND (reference sequence). This CDR3 has 15 residues. CDR3 in amino acids: CASSIAYGLNTEAFF. The CDR3 DNA is TGTGCCAGTAGTATAGCCTACGGGTTGAACACTGAAGCTTTCTTT.

The V and J genes are TRBV20-1 and TRBJ2-3; perhaps TRBD2 as D (6 bases). Germline assignment: CDR1 DFQATT and CDR2 SNEGSKA (reference sequence). V lost 6 bases to trimming and J lost 4 bases, with 14 bases between them. CDR3 length: 13 amino acids. Written as DNA, the CDR3 is TGCAGTGCCACCGGGGGACCCTCAGATACGCAGTATTTT. Translating gives CSATGGPSDTQYF.

This CDR3 reads CASSSQGHDGRQYF. The CDR3 nucleotides are TGTGCCAGCAGCTCCCAGGGGCACGACGGGCGGCAGTACTTC. The rearrangement joins TRBV3-1 to TRBJ2-7, with D possibly being TRBD1 (6 bases). V lost 5 bases to trimming and J lost 9 bases, with 20 bases between them. Germline values: CDR1 LGHDT, CDR2 YNNKEL (reference sequence). The CDR3 length is 14 residues.

The V call is TRBV10-3, the J call TRBJ2-3, with unresolved D. Trimming shortened V by 0 bases and J by 1 base, and 5 bases separated the two germline ends. This CDR3 contains 14 residues. Germline assignment: CDR1 ENHRY and CDR2 SYGVKD. The CDR3 DNA sequence: TGTGCCATCAGTGAGTCTCACGGCACAGATACGCAGTATTTT. Translation: CAISESHGTDTQYF.

This rearrangement joins TRBV18 to TRBJ2-7, with 7 bases aligning to TRBD1. Germline CDR1 is KGHSH and CDR2 is LQKENI. CDR3 length: 15 residues. V trimming: 3 bases; J trimming: 3 bases; junction bases outside the gene matches: 8. The CDR3, as DNA: TGTGCCAGCTCACCTCCGGGACAGCTAAACTACGAGCAGTACTTC. Translating gives CASSPPGQLNYEQYF.

The chain joins TRBV12-3 or TRBV12-4 to TRBJ2-1; 12 nucleotides line up with TRBD2. This CDR3 is built from 15 residues. Unmatched junction bases numbered 8, after V lost 7 bases and J lost 7 bases. CDR3 amino acids: CASTSGTSGLNEQFF. In DNA form, the CDR3 reads TGTGCCAGCACCTCCGGGACTAGCGGGCTTAATGAGCAGTTCTTC.

The chain joins TRBV20-1 to TRBJ1-5, with D unresolved. Trimming removed 2 bases from V and 3 bases from J, with 5 bases in between. The CDR3 covers 12 residues. Per the germline V gene, CDR1 is DFQATT and CDR2 is SNEGSKA (reference sequence). The CDR3 DNA follows: TGCAGTGCTAGATCATCCAATCAGCCCCAGCATTTT. The encoded protein is CSARSSNQPQHF.

The sample holds a few counts of this clonotype. The rearrangement uses TRBV5-1 and TRBJ2-3, with 8 positions matching TRBD1. Trimming removed 4 bases from V and 0 bases from J; junction bases left unmatched: 10. There are 17 residues in the CDR3. Germline V CDR1 and CDR2: SGHRS, YFSETQ. CDR3 DNA sequence: TGCGCCAGCAGCCCCTACCGACAGGGGCTTAGCACAGATACGCAGTATTTT. As protein: CASSPYRQGLSTDTQYF.

The CDR3 sequence is CASSFEYGAFF. For the CDR3, the DNA is TGTGCCAGCAGCTTCGAATACGGGGCTTTCTTT. This chain uses TRBV7-9 with TRBJ1-1; no firm D call. This CDR3 has 11 residues. Trimming stripped 3 bases from V and 11 bases from J, with 10 bases between. Germline V gives CDR1 SEHNR, CDR2 FQNEAQ (reference sequence).

The rearrangement joins TRBV20-1 to TRBJ2-3; the match to TRBD2 covers 11 bases. Per germline, CDR1 DFQATT and CDR2 SNEGSKA (reference sequence). The V gene end was trimmed by 5 bases and the J gene end by 8 bases; junction bases not matched to a gene: 12. CDR3 length: 15 residues. The CDR3 sequence is CSAETSGDPNLTQYF. The CDR3 bases are TGCAGTGCTGAGACTAGCGGGGACCCAAACCTTACGCAGTATTTT.

The chain combines TRBV5-1 with TRBJ1-6; D is unclear. V shed 5 bases and J shed 8 bases, with 11 bases lying between them. CDR3 size: 13 residues. The V gene's germline CDR1 is SGHRS and CDR2 YFSETQ. The CDR3 sequence is CASRTEGHSPLHF. DNA for the CDR3: TGCGCCAGCAGGACGGAGGGCCATTCACCCCTCCACTTT.

This clonotype was counted between two and nine times. The chain employs TRBV7-9 and TRBJ1-6; the D gene is possibly TRBD1 (5 bases). Per germline, CDR1 SEHNR and CDR2 FQNEAQ (reference sequence). Trimming removed 3 bases at V and 12 bases at J, with 21 bases between. The CDR3 loop spans 16 amino acids. Here the CDR3 reads CASSLPTGTVPLPLHF. CDR3 DNA: TGTGCCAGCAGCTTGCCCACCGGGACCGTCCCCTTACCCCTCCACTTT.

The V and J genes are TRBV29-1 and TRBJ2-7, with TRBD2 identical over 14 bases. Germline assignment: CDR1 SQVTM and CDR2 ANQGSEA. J was trimmed by 3 bases and V by 6 bases; bases with no gene match: 4. This CDR3 comprises 14 residues. CDR3 sequence: CSVGTSGGNYEQYF. CDR3 DNA sequence: TGCAGCGTGGGGACTAGCGGGGGAAACTACGAGCAGTACTTC.

J is TRBJ2-5 and V is TRBV7-2, with a tentative D call TRBD1 (5 bases). The CDR3 is 14 amino acids. Germline CDR1 and CDR2: SGHTA and FQGNSA. V gave up 2 bases and J gave up 3 bases, with 10 bases separating them. The CDR3 nucleotides read TGTGCCAGCAGCTTACTATCCAGGGAAGAGACCCAGTACTTC. Its translation: CASSLLSREETQYF.

This clonotype was observed a single time. The chain recombines TRBV12-3 or TRBV12-4 with TRBJ2-1; D is uncertain. This CDR3 has 15 amino acids. V was shortened by 2 bases and J by 0 bases, with 8 bases between the two germline ends. The CDR3 reads CASSLSVSSYNEQFF. CDR3 bases: TGTGCCAGCAGTTTATCAGTAAGCTCCTACAATGAGCAGTTCTTC.

This clonotype came up a few times. V is TRBV3-1 and J is TRBJ2-7; no clear D. Trimming took 5 bases from V and 4 from J, leaving 9 bases between them. The CDR3 runs to 12 residues. Germline CDR1 LGHDT, CDR2 YNNKEL (reference sequence). CDR3 sequence reads: CASSLTSYEQYF. The CDR3 DNA reads TGTGCCAGCAGCTTGACTTCTTACGAGCAGTACTTC.

The chain joins TRBV6-1 to TRBJ1-5; D is unclear. The CDR3 contains 15 residues. The ends were cut back, 2 bases at V and 7 bases at J, with 15 bases in the middle. Germline assignment: CDR1 MNHNS and CDR2 SASEGT. The CDR3 loop is CASSERGQQSQPQHF. The CDR3 region has the DNA TGTGCCAGCAGTGAAAGAGGGCAGCAGTCGCAGCCCCAGCATTTT.

The V and J genes are TRBV28 and TRBJ2-3, with TRBD1 matching 10 bases. V was pared by 4 bases and J by 6 bases, with 10 bases of the junction left unmatched. The CDR3 covers 16 residues. Per germline, CDR1 MDHEN and CDR2 SYDVKM. The CDR3 protein is CASSWPGTGAPDTQYF. The CDR3 bases are TGTGCCAGCAGTTGGCCCGGGACAGGGGCCCCGGATACGCAGTATTTT.

The chain has TRBV9 and TRBJ1-1; D remains ambiguous. Trimming removed 0 bases at V and 5 bases at J, with 14 bases between. The CDR3 runs 15 residues. Germline-derived CDR1 and CDR2 are SGDLS and YYNGEE. This chain's CDR3 is CASSVVASGRTEAFF. The DNA of the CDR3 is TGTGCCAGCAGCGTAGTGGCCTCCGGGCGTACTGAAGCTTTCTTT.